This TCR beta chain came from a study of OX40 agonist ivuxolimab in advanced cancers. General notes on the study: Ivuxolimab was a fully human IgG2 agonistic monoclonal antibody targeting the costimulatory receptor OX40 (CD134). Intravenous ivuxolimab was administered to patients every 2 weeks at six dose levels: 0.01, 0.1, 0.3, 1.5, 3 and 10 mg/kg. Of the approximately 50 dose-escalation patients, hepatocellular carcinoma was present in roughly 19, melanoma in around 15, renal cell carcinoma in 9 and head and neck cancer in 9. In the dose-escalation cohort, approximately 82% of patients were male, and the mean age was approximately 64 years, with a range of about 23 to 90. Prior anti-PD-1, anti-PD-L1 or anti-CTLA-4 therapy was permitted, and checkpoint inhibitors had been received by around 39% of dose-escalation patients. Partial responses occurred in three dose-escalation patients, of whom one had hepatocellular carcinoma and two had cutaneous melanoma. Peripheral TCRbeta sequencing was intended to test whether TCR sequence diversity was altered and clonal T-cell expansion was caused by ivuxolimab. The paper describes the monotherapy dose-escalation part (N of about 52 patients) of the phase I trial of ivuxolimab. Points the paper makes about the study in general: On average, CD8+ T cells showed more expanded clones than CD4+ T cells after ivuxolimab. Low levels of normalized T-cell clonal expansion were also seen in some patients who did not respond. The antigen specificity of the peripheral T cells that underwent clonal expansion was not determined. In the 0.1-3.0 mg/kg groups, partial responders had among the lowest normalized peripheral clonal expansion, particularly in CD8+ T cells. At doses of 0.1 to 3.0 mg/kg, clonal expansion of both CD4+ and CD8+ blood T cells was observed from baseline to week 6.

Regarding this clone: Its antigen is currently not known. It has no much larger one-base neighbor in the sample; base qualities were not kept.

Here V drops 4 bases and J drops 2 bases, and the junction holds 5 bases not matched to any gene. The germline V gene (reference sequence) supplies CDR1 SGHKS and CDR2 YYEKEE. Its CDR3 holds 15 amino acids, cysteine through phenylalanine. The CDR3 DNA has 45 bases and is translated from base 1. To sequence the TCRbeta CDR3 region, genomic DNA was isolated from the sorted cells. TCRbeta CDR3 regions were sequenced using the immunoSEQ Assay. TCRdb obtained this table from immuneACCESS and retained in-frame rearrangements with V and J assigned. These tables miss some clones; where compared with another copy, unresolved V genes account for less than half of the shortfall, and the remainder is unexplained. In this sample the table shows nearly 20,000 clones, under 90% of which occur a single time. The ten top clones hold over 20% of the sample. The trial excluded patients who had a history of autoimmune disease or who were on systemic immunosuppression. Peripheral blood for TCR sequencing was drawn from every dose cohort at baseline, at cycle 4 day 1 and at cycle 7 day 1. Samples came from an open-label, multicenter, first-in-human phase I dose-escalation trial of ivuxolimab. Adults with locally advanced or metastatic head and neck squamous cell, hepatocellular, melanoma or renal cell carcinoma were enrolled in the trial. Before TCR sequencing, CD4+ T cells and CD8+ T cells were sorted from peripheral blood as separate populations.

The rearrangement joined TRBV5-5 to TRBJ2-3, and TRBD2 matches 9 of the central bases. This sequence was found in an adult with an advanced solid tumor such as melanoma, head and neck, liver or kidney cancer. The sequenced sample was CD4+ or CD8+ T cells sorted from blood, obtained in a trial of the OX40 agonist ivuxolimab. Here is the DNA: TGTGCCAGCAGCCCGGGACTAGCTAACACAGATACGCAGTATTTT. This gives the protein CASSPGLANTDTQYF.